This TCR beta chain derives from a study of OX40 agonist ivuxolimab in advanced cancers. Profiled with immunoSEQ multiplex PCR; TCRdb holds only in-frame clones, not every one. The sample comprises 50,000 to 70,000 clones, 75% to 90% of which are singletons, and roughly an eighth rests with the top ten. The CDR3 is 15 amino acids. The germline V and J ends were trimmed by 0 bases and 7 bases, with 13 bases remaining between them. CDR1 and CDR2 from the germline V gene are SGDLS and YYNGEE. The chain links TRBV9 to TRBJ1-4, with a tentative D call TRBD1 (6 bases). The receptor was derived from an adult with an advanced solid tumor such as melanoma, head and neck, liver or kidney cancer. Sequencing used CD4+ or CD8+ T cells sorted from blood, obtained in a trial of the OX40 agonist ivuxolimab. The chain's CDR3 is CASSVGGQGFEKLFF. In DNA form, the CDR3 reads TGTGCCAGCAGCGTAGGGGGTCAGGGGTTTGAAAAACTGTTTTTT.